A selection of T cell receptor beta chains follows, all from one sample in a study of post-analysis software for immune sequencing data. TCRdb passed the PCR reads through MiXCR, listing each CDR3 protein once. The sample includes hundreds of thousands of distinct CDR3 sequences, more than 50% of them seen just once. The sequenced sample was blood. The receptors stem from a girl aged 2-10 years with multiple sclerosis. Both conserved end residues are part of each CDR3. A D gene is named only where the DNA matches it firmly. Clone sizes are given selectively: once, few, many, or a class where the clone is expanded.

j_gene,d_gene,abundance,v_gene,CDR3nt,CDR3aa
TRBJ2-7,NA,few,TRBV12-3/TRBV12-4,TGTGCCAGCAGTTTGAACGGGCGCTCCTACGAGCAGTACTTC,CASSLNGRSYEQYF
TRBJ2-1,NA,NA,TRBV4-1,TGCGCCAGCAGCCAAGCCGGGGCTAGCTCCTACAATGAGCAGTTCTTC,CASSQAGASSYNEQFF
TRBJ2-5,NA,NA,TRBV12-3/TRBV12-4,TGTGCCAGCAGTGCATGGGGGGATTTCGAAGAGACCCAGTACTTC,CASSAWGDFEETQYF
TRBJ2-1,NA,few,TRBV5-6,TGTGCCAGCAGCTTCGGGGACCTCGAGCAGTTCTTC,CASSFGDLEQFF
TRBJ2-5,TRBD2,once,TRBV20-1,TGCAGTGCACGCCGCACAAGGCTAGCGGGCACAGAGACCCAGTACTTC,CSARRTRLAGTETQYF
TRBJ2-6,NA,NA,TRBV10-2,TGCGCCTCCGAGGCGGGGTTCGGGGCCAACGTCCGGACTTTC,CASEAGFGANVRTF
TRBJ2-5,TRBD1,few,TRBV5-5,TGTGCCAGCAGCTTTCGGACAGGGGAGACAGAGACCCAGTACTTC,CASSFRTGETETQYF
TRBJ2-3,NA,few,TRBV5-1,TGCGCCAGCAGACCTCCAGACGGAGATACGCAGTATTTT,CASRPPDGDTQYF
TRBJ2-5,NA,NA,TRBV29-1,TGCAGCGTTGAAGATTTATTTGTCGTGCAGGGGGAGACCCAGTACTTC,CSVEDLFVVQGETQYF
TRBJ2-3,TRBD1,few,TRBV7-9,TGTGCCAGCAGAGGGACAGATATAAGCACAGATACGCAGTATTTT,CASRGTDISTDTQYF
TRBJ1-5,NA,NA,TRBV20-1,TGCAGTGCTAGTGGGGCAAATCAGCCCCAGCATTTT,CSASGANQPQHF
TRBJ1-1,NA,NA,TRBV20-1,NA,CSVGQGARGFF
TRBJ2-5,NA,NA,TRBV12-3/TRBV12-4,TGTGCCAGCGCTCGGCGTGGGCAAAAGCAAGAGACCCAGTACTTC,CASARRGQKQETQYF
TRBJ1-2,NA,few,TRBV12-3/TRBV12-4,TGTGCCAGCAGTTTAGAGCCAGGCCTCTATGGCTACACCTTC,CASSLEPGLYGYTF
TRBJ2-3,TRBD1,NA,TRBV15,TGTGCCACCAGCAGAGATTTGGACAGGGCGACAGATACGCAGTATTTT,CATSRDLDRATDTQYF
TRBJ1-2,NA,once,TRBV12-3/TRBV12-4,TGTGCCAGCAGCTACGGTCTTGATGGCTACACCTTC,CASSYGLDGYTF
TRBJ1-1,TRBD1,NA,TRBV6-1,TGTGCCAGCAGAGACAGGGGGAGCACTGAAGCTTTCTTT,CASRDRGSTEAFF
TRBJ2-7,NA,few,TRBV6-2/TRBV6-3,TGTGCCAGCAGTTACATCAGTTTCACCTACGAGCAGTACTTC,CASSYISFTYEQYF
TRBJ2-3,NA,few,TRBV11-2,TGTGCCAGCAGCCCCCCGAACGCGGGTTACACAGATACGCAGTATTTT,CASSPPNAGYTDTQYF
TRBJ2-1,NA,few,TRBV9,TGTGCCAGCAGCGGAAACAATGAGCAGTTCTTC,CASSGNNEQFF
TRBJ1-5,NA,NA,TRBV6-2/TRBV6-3,TGTGCCAGCAGTTCCCAAGGGGGGCTGAATCAGCCCCAGCATTTT,CASSSQGGLNQPQHF
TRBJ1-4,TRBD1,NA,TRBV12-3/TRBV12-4,TGTGCCAGCAGTCCCTGGGACAGGGGTCGAAAACTGTTTTTT,CASSPWDRGRKLFF
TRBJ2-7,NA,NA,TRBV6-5,TGTGCCAGCAGTTACTCGGTAAGACAGAACTACGAGCAGTACTTC,CASSYSVRQNYEQYF
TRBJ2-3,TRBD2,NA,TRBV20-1,TGCAGTTCCAGACTAGCGGGAAACACAGATACGCAGTATTTT,CSSRLAGNTDTQYF
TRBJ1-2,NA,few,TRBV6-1,TGTGCCAGCAGTGAACCCGGGGGATATGGCTACACCTTC,CASSEPGGYGYTF
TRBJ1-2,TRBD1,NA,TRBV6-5,TGTGCCAGCAGTTACGGCCAGGGGGCGGAGAAGGGCTACACCTTC,CASSYGQGAEKGYTF
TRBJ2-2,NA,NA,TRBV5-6,TGTGCCAGCAGCTTCCTCACATCGAACACCGGGGAGCTGTTTTTT,CASSFLTSNTGELFF
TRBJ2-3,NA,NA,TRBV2,TGTGCCAGCAGCGGGACTGCCTTAGATACGCAGTATTTT,CASSGTALDTQYF
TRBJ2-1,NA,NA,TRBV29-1,TGCAGCGCTGACGCCGGGGGTGAGCAGTTCTTC,CSADAGGEQFF
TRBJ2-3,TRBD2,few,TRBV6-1,TGTGCCAGCAGTGTTCGGGGACTAGCGGGGTTGTATTTT,CASSVRGLAGLYF
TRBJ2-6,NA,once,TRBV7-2,TGTGCCAGCAGCTTATGGAGGGGGCTGGCTCCTGGGGCCAACGTCCTGACTTTC,CASSLWRGLAPGANVLTF
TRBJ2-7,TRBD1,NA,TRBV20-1,TGCAGTGCTAGAGACCCGGGACAGGGTGTATACGAGCAGTACTTC,CSARDPGQGVYEQYF
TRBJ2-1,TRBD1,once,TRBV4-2,TGTGCCAGCAGCCATTCCGGGACAGGGGGCTTGGATGAGCAGTTCTTC,CASSHSGTGGLDEQFF
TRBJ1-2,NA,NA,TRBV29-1,TGCGGCGCCCTGGGACACCTCTATGGCTACACCTTC,CGALGHLYGYTF
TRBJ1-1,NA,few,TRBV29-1,TGCAGCGTTGGTAGAGGTCTCATCACTGAAGCTTTCTTT,CSVGRGLITEAFF
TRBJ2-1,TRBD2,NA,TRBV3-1,TGTGCCAGCAGCAGGACTAGCGGCCCCACCCCTAGGGGCAATGAGCAGTTCTTC,CASSRTSGPTPRGNEQFF
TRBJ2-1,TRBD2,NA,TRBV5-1,TGCGCCAGCAGGCTTGGGAGGACCGGGACTAGCGGCTACAATGAGCAGTTCTTC,CASRLGRTGTSGYNEQFF
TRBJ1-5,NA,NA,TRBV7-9,TGTGCCAGCAGCCGCGATGGACAGCCCCAGCATTTT,CASSRDGQPQHF
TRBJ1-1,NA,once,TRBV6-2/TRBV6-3,TGTGCCAGCAGTTACCTACAGATGAACACTGAAGCTTTCTTT,CASSYLQMNTEAFF
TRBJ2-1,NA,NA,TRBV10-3,TGTGCCATCGCCGGGGGAGGCTCCTACAATGAGCAGTTCTTC,CAIAGGGSYNEQFF
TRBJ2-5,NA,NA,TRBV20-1,TGCAGTGCTAAGCGGAGTCAAGAGACCCAGTACTTC,CSAKRSQETQYF
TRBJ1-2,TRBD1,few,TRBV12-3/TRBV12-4,TGTGCCAGCAGTCCCGGGACAGGTCCCTCTAACTATGGCTACACCTTC,CASSPGTGPSNYGYTF
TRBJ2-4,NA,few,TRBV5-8,TGTGCCAGCAGCTTGGGATCGAGAAACATTCAGTACTTC,CASSLGSRNIQYF
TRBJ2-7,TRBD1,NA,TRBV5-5,TGTGCCAGCAGCTCAGGGGGCGCCGGTTCCTACGAGCAGTACTTC,CASSSGGAGSYEQYF
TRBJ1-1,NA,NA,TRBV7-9,TGTGCCAGCAGCTCCCATCCACAGGGGAACACTGAAGCTTTCTTT,CASSSHPQGNTEAFF
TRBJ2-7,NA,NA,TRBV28,TGTGCCAGCAGTTTTATAGCTACGTACGAGCAGTACTTC,CASSFIATYEQYF
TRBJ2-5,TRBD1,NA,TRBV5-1,TGCGCCAGCAGCTCCGACCCGAGGACAGGGCGTGAGACCCAGTACTTC,CASSSDPRTGRETQYF
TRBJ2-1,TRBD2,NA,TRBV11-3,TGTGCCAGCAGCTTACCGTGGCCTAGCGGGGGTCAGGATGAGCAGTTCTTC,CASSLPWPSGGQDEQFF
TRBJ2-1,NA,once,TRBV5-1,TGCGCCAGCAGCTTTACGGGGCTCGCCTACAATGAGCAGTTCTTC,CASSFTGLAYNEQFF
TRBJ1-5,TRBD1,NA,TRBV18,TGTGCCAGCTCACCAACCGGGACAGCCGGCCAAGGCCTGCATTTT,CASSPTGTAGQGLHF
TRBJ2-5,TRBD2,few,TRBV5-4,TGTGCCAGCAGCTTGGCTGGACTAGCGGGAGAACAAGAGGCCCAGTACTTC,CASSLAGLAGEQEAQYF